The 32 T cell receptor beta chains reported below all come from one sample, sequenced in a study of T cell changes during pregnancy in multiple sclerosis. Measured with immunoSEQ multiplex PCR; TCRdb has only the in-frame clones, and not every one. This table holds roughly 37,000 clones, 91% found once. The source material was CD4+ T cells from peripheral blood mononuclear cells, sampled in the second trimester of pregnancy. The receptors originated from a female donor in good health, enrolled as a control in a pregnancy study.

Here the CDR3 DNA reads TGTGCCAGCAGTCGAGGGGGGGGAGGAGGCGAAAAACTGTTTTTT. Amino acids: CASSRGGGGGEKLFF. The gene calls are TRBV6-5 and TRBJ1-4, with D possibly being TRBD1 (6 bases). Trimming removed 5 bases at V and 8 bases at J, with 18 bases between. This CDR3 has 15 amino acids. CDR1 MNHEY and CDR2 SVGAGI come from the germline V gene.

This clone was seen a single time. The J gene is TRBJ1-6, the V gene TRBV7-3; 9 nucleotides line up with TRBD1. There are 14 residues in the CDR3. The V gene end was trimmed by 5 bases and the J gene end by 8 bases; junction bases not matched to a gene: 4. Germline V gene data show CDR1 as SGHTA and CDR2 as FQGTGA. The DNA of the CDR3 is TGTGCCAGCAGCGCCGGACAGGGGTATTCACCCCTCCACTTT. Translation: CASSAGQGYSPLHF.

The rearrangement uses TRBV6-6 and TRBJ1-2, with D tentatively TRBD1 (5 bases). V shed 5 bases and J shed 5 bases, with 12 bases lying between them. The CDR3 is 13 residues long. CDR1 and CDR2 from the germline V gene are MNHNY and SVGAGI (reference sequence). DNA for the CDR3: TGTGCCAGCAGTCCTGACAGCCAGTATGGCTACACCTTC. Translation: CASSPDSQYGYTF.

The V gene is TRBV6-6, the J gene TRBJ1-2; D not resolved. CDR1 is MNHNY, CDR2 SVGAGI, per germline (reference sequence). The V gene lost 5 bases and the J gene lost 4 bases, with 14 bases spanning the gap. The CDR3 covers 14 residues. CDR3 sequence: CASSPPEALYGYTF. CDR3 DNA: TGTGCCAGCAGTCCCCCAGAGGCTCTCTATGGCTACACCTTC.

This rearrangement joins TRBV5-1 to TRBJ1-2, with D uncertain. The CDR3 is 18 residues long. The V end was cut by 3 bases, the J end by 2 bases, with 23 bases between. Germline lookup yields CDR1 SGHRS and CDR2 YFSETQ. CDR3: CASSSPNRSAAQNYGYTF. The CDR3 bases are TGCGCCAGCAGCTCCCCGAACAGATCAGCCGCCCAAAACTATGGCTACACCTTC.

The CDR3 nucleotides read TGCGCCAGCAGCTTGAAGGCACCCCCAGGTGCCCAGTACTTC. Protein: CASSLKAPPGAQYF. The chain links TRBV5-1 to TRBJ2-5, with D unresolved. Germline CDR1 is SGHRS and CDR2 is YFSETQ. V was clipped by 1 base and J by 9 bases, with 16 bases between them. The CDR3 is 14 amino acids.

The CDR3 coding sequence is TGTGCCAGCAGCACAGACAGCGACACTGAAGCTTTCTTT. Protein sequence: CASSTDSDTEAFF. The chain employs TRBV7-3 and TRBJ1-1; D perhaps matches TRBD1 (5 bases). V was cut by 5 bases and J by 3 bases, with 10 bases left in between. Germline CDR1 and CDR2: SGHTA and FQGTGA. The CDR3 consists of 13 residues.

This chain links TRBV28 with TRBJ2-7; D gene unclear. The germline V gene has CDR1 MDHEN and CDR2 SYDVKM. The CDR3 is 11 residues long. V dropped 6 bases and J dropped 2 bases, with 5 bases sitting between them. DNA for the CDR3: TGTGCCAGCAGCCATCCCTACGAGCAGTACTTC. It yields the protein CASSHPYEQYF.

This sequence joins TRBV29-1 and TRBJ2-7, with D maybe TRBD2 (5 bases). The CDR3 consists of 12 residues. Trimming cost V 4 bases and J 7 bases, with 14 bases left between them. From germline, CDR1 is SQVTM and CDR2 ANQGSEA. This CDR3 is CSVAYQGGEQYF. The CDR3 nucleotides are TGCAGCGTTGCGTATCAAGGAGGAGAGCAGTACTTC.

This chain connects TRBV5-1 to TRBJ1-1; a possible D gene is TRBD1 (6 bases). V was clipped by 8 bases and J by 0 bases, with 14 bases between them. The length of the CDR3 is 14 residues. From germline, CDR1 is SGHRS and CDR2 YFSETQ. CDR3 sequence (DNA): TGCGCCAGTACTTGGGGGACATTGAACACTGAAGCTTTCTTT. Amino acid sequence: CASTWGTLNTEAFF.

The V and J genes are TRBV11-2 and TRBJ2-7; D gene unclear. There are 13 residues in the CDR3. Germline CDR1 SGHAT, CDR2 FQNNGV. V gave up 1 base and J gave up 4 bases, with 8 bases separating them. Here the CDR3 DNA reads TGTGCCAGCAGCTTAGTTACGGTTTACGAGCAGTACTTC. Its translation is CASSLVTVYEQYF.

This sequence joins TRBV30 and TRBJ2-2; TRBD2 is a possible D gene (5 bases). The CDR3 has 15 residues. Germline CDR1 reads GTSNPN; CDR2 reads SVGIG (reference sequence). The V and J ends lost 0 bases and 4 bases respectively, with 12 bases between them. CDR3 DNA sequence: TGTGCCTGGAGTGTTGGGAGCCTGACCACCGGGGAGCTGTTTTTT. Translation gives CAWSVGSLTTGELFF.

V usage is TRBV5-1 and J usage is TRBJ2-7; 10 bases are a match to TRBD2. Unmatched junction bases numbered 6, after V lost 4 bases and J lost 2 bases. The germline V gene encodes CDR1 SGHRS and CDR2 YFSETQ. The length of the CDR3 is 15 residues. This CDR3 is CASSGGTSDAYEQYF. The DNA of the CDR3 is TGCGCCAGCAGCGGAGGGACTAGCGATGCCTACGAGCAGTACTTC.

This rearrangement joins TRBV27 to TRBJ1-5; 9 nucleotides match TRBD1. Trimming removed 6 bases from V and 8 bases from J; junction bases left unmatched: 5. From germline, CDR1 is MNHEY and CDR2 SMNVEV (reference sequence). The CDR3 length is 13 residues. The CDR3 bases are TGTGCCAGCAGCCTGACAGGGGGGAAGCCCCAGCATTTT. Its translation: CASSLTGGKPQHF.

This sequence joins TRBV30 and TRBJ2-5, with unresolved D. Germline V gene data show CDR1 as GTSNPN and CDR2 as SVGIG (reference sequence). V was shortened by 0 bases and J by 2 bases, with 7 bases between the two germline ends. The CDR3 is 13 amino acids. In DNA, the CDR3 is TGTGCCTGGAGTGTCGAGCGTCAAGAGACCCAGTACTTC. Protein sequence: CAWSVERQETQYF.

Written as DNA, the CDR3 is TGTGCCAGCAGCGCCAGGGGGCAGAGCACTGAAGCTTTCTTT. Translating it yields CASSARGQSTEAFF. This rearrangement joins TRBV7-6 to TRBJ1-1; TRBD1 aligns across 8 bases. Germline lookup yields CDR1 SGHVS and CDR2 FNYEAQ. The CDR3 consists of 14 residues. J was trimmed by 4 bases and V by 5 bases; bases with no gene match: 6.

The chain carries TRBV5-1 and TRBJ2-5; 8 nucleotides agree with TRBD1. V shed 4 bases, J shed 0 bases, and the junction held 8 bases outside the gene matches. CDR1 is SGHRS, CDR2 YFSETQ, per germline. This CDR3 has 16 residues. The CDR3 DNA is TGCGCCAGCAGCCGCGGGACAGGAGGTTACCAAGAGACCCAGTACTTC. Translating it yields CASSRGTGGYQETQYF.

The DNA of the CDR3 is TGTGCCAGCAGGACAGGGATCAAAGAGACCCAGTACTTC. It codes for CASRTGIKETQYF. The chain employs TRBV28 and TRBJ2-5; 7 nucleotides agree with TRBD1. The CDR3 spans 13 residues. Trimming cost V 6 bases and J 3 bases; bases outside gene matches: 4. CDR1 MDHEN and CDR2 SYDVKM come from the germline V gene. The full variable domain, completed using reference TRBV28 and TRBJ2-5, is DVKVTQSSRYLVKRTGEKVFLECVQDMDHENMFWYRQDPGLGLRLIYFSYDVKMKEKGDIPEGYSVSREKKERFSLILESASTNQTSMYLCASRTGIKETQYFGPGTRLLVL.

The CDR3: CASSLYRGDGYTF. Written as DNA, the CDR3 is TGTGCCAGCAGTTTATACAGGGGTGATGGCTACACCTTC. The V and J genes are TRBV28 and TRBJ1-2, with 7 bases that match TRBD1. This CDR3 is built from 13 residues. Germline lookup yields CDR1 MDHEN and CDR2 SYDVKM. The V and J ends lost 1 base and 6 bases, in that order; junction bases with no gene match: 2.

The chain links TRBV5-5 to TRBJ2-2, with D possibly TRBD2 on 5 matching bases. V was clipped by 6 bases and J by 0 bases, with 15 bases between them. Germline lookup yields CDR1 SGHKS and CDR2 YYEKEE (reference sequence). The CDR3 consists of 16 residues. CDR3 bases: TGTGCCAGCACCCTGCTGAGCGGCGCGAACACCGGGGAGCTGTTTTTT. It is translated as CASTLLSGANTGELFF.

This sequence joins TRBV19 and TRBJ1-3; 10 bases are shared with TRBD1. The CDR3 loop spans 16 amino acids. The junction had 5 bases not matched to a gene; V was cut back by 4 bases and J by 2 bases. Germline V CDR1 and CDR2: LNHDA, SQIVND (reference sequence). CDR3 coding DNA: TGTGCCAGTAGTACCACCGGGACAGGGGCTGGAAACACCATATATTTT. Protein sequence: CASSTTGTGAGNTIYF.

The chain couples TRBV12-5 to TRBJ2-3; D might be TRBD2 (5 bases). The V end lost 2 bases, the J end lost 0 bases, and 9 bases lay between the germline ends. The CDR3 sequence is 15 residues long. Germline loops: CDR1 LGHNT, CDR2 FRNRAP. The CDR3, as DNA: TGTGCTAGTGGTTTGTGGCGGACTAGCACAGATACGCAGTATTTT. The encoded protein is CASGLWRTSTDTQYF.

V gene TRBV6-1 combines with J gene TRBJ2-1; 10 bases map to TRBD2. Germline V CDR1 and CDR2: MNHNS, SASEGT. J was trimmed by 6 bases and V by 4 bases; bases with no gene match: 9. The CDR3 runs to 16 residues. The CDR3 is CASSALTSGVANEQFF. Here the CDR3 DNA reads TGTGCCAGCAGTGCGTTAACTAGCGGGGTAGCCAATGAGCAGTTCTTC.

This sequence joins TRBV5-6 and TRBJ2-5; D is perhaps TRBD2 (6 bases). The V end lost 4 bases, the J end lost 5 bases, and 15 bases lay between the germline ends. Per the germline V gene, CDR1 is SGHDT and CDR2 is YYEEEE. CDR3 length: 14 amino acids. Written as DNA, the CDR3 is TGTGCCAGCAGCCCGGGACTGACGACGGAGACCCAGTACTTC. Protein: CASSPGLTTETQYF.

The genes are TRBV6-1 and TRBJ1-1; unclear D gene. V lost 4 bases and J 4 bases, leaving 7 bases between the germline ends. From germline, CDR1 is MNHNS and CDR2 SASEGT. The CDR3 sequence is 12 residues long. The CDR3 bases are TGTGCCAGCAGTGGATACAGCACTGAAGCTTTCTTT. Translated: CASSGYSTEAFF.

The V call is TRBV9, the J call TRBJ2-1, with a tentative D call TRBD1 (5 bases). The germline CDR1 and CDR2 sequences are SGDLS and YYNGEE. The CDR3 has 16 residues. Trimming cost V 0 bases and J 0 bases, with 10 bases left between them. The CDR3 here is CASSVVTGSSYNEQFF. The CDR3 bases are TGTGCCAGCAGCGTAGTAACAGGTAGCTCCTACAATGAGCAGTTCTTC.

The J gene is TRBJ2-2, the V gene TRBV2; TRBD2 might be the D (5 bases). The CDR3 has 15 residues. CDR1 SNHLY and CDR2 FYNNEI come from the germline V gene. Between the trimmed V and J ends, which lost 6 bases and 2 bases, there was a span of 13 bases. CDR3 sequence: CASRRETANTGELFF. For the CDR3, the DNA is TGTGCCAGCAGGAGGGAGACGGCAAACACCGGGGAGCTGTTTTTT.

This rearrangement joins TRBV5-6 to TRBJ2-5; possible D gene TRBD1, 5 bases. This CDR3 region has 13 residues. Trimming left V 5 bases short and J 1 base short, with 9 bases between. Germline V lookup: CDR1 SGHDT, CDR2 YYEEEE. The CDR3 reads CASRRQFQETQYF. The CDR3 bases are TGTGCCAGCAGAAGACAGTTCCAAGAGACCCAGTACTTC. Drawing the rest from reference TRBV5-6 and TRBJ2-5, the complete variable domain is DAGVTQSPTHLIKTRGQQVTLRCSPKSGHDTVSWYQQALGQGPQFIFQYYEEEERQRGNFPDRFSGHQFPNYSSELNVNALLLGDSALYLCASRRQFQETQYFGPGTRLLVL.

This clone was seen a single time. The chain's CDR3 is CASSVAGASQYF. In DNA form, the CDR3 reads TGTGCCAGCTCGGTAGCGGGGGCTTCCCAGTACTTC. The chain is built from TRBV6-5 and TRBJ2-5; 9 positions agree with TRBD2. J was trimmed by 9 bases and V by 8 bases; bases with no gene match: 7. Germline V gene lookup returns CDR1 MNHEY and CDR2 SVGAGI. The CDR3 is 12 amino acids.

The chain combines TRBV30 with TRBJ2-1, with D possibly TRBD1 on 5 matching bases. Trimming took 3 bases from V and 15 from J, leaving 18 bases between them. The CDR3 extends over 12 amino acids. CDR1 is GTSNPN, CDR2 SVGIG, per germline (reference sequence). The CDR3 nucleotides are TGTGCCTGGAGCTCAGGGCCCGTAGAGTCGTTCTTC. Translated, it gives CAWSSGPVESFF.

This chain links TRBV11-3 with TRBJ1-5; maybe TRBD1 (5 bases). The V end was cut by 5 bases, the J end by 0 bases, with 17 bases between. The CDR3 is 17 amino acids. From germline, CDR1 is SGHNT and CDR2 YENEEA. CDR3 loop: CASSTPAGAYSNQPQHF. The DNA of the CDR3 is TGTGCCAGCAGCACACCCGCTGGGGCTTATAGCAATCAGCCCCAGCATTTT. Together with reference TRBV11-3 and TRBJ1-5, the CDR3 gives the full variable domain: EAGVVQSPRYKIIEKKQPVAFWCNPISGHNTLYWYLQNLGQGPELLIRYENEEAVDDSQLPKDRFSAERLKGVDSTLKIQPAELGDSAVYLCASSTPAGAYSNQPQHFGDGTRLSIL.

This clone was recorded only once. This chain joins TRBV19 and TRBJ2-7, with TRBD2 matching over 12 bases. The CDR3 spans 16 residues. V was clipped by 5 bases and J by 7 bases; unmatched bases: 12. Germline V gene data show CDR1 as LNHDA and CDR2 as SQIVND (reference sequence). The CDR3 sequence is CASSVLAGGSTGEQYF. The CDR3 DNA sequence: TGTGCCAGTAGTGTACTAGCGGGAGGCTCGACGGGGGAGCAGTACTTC.